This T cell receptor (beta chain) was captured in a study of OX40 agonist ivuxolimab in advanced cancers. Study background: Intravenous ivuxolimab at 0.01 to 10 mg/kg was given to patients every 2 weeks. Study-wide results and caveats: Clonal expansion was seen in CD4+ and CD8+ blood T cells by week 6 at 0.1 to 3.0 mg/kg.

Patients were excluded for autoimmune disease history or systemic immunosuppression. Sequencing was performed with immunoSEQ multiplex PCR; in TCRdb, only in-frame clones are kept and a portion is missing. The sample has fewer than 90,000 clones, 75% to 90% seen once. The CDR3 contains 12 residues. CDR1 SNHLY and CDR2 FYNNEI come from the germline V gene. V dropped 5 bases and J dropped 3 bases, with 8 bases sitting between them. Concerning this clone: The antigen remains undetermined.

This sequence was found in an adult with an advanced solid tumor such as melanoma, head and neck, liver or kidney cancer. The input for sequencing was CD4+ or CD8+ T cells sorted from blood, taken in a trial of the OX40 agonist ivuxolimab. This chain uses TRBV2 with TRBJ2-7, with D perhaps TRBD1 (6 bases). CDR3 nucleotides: TGTGCCAGCAGTCGACAGGACTACGAGCAGTACGTC. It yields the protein CASSRQDYEQYV.